Listed here are 4 T cell receptor beta chains from one sample, sequenced in a study of cytomegalovirus exposure and HLA in healthy donors. The primer mix had 60 Vbeta and 13 Jbeta primers. The protocol was immunoSEQ multiplex PCR, while the TCRdb copy is restricted to in-frame clones and leaves out a portion. The data show approximately 110,000 clones, around three quarters seen once. The sequenced material came from PBMCs. These receptors all come from a man in his fifties or sixties in good health and CMV-seropositive.

The rearrangement uses TRBV4-1 and TRBJ2-3; 10 bases are shared with TRBD2. This CDR3 is 17 amino acids long. V trimming: 2 bases; J trimming: 2 bases; junction bases outside the gene matches: 7. Germline V gene sequence: CDR1 MGHRA, CDR2 YSYEKL. CDR3 DNA: TGCGCCAGCAGCCAACTAGTAGCGGGAGGAGTCACAGATACGCAGTATTTT. Residues: CASSQLVAGGVTDTQYF.

CDR3 amino acids: CAISEDRVYGYTF. The CDR3 DNA follows: TGTGCCATCAGTGAGGACAGGGTCTATGGCTACACCTTC. The chain has TRBV10-3 and TRBJ1-2; TRBD1 matches 7 bases. The trim removed 2 bases at V and 4 bases at J, leaving 1 base unmatched. The CDR3 is 13 amino acids. Germline assignment: CDR1 ENHRY and CDR2 SYGVKD.

The genes are TRBV20-1 and TRBJ1-2, with a possible D match to TRBD1 (6 bases). V lost 4 bases to trimming and J lost 6 bases, with 9 bases between them. CDR1 DFQATT and CDR2 SNEGSKA come from the germline V gene (reference sequence). This CDR3 contains 11 residues. The CDR3 nucleotides are TGCAGTGCTACCTACAGGGATGGCTACACCTTC. Amino acid sequence: CSATYRDGYTF.

The chain joins TRBV13 to TRBJ1-1; 9 bases map to TRBD1. Per germline, CDR1 PRHDT and CDR2 FYEKMQ (reference sequence). The V and J ends lost 8 bases and 5 bases, in that order; junction bases with no gene match: 9. There are 14 residues in the CDR3. CDR3 DNA sequence: TGTGCCAGCGGCACCATGGACAGGGGAACTGAAGCTTTCTTT. This translates into CASGTMDRGTEAFF.